The clone carrying this T cell receptor (beta chain) was found once. The PCR employed 60 Vbeta primers together with 13 Jbeta primers. TCRdb's table, derived via immunoSEQ multiplex PCR, lists solely in-frame clones and lacks some. The repertoire holds around 300,000 clones, with roughly 70% as singletons. The germline V gene encodes CDR1 MNHEY and CDR2 SVGAGI. The germline V and J ends were trimmed by 4 bases and 6 bases, with 19 bases remaining between them. This CDR3 has 15 residues. This entry is derived from a study of cytomegalovirus exposure and HLA in healthy donors. In the study overall: In an earlier analysis, approximately 120 million unique TCR beta sequences were found from some 200 million T cells.

Material: PBMCs. The TCR sequence derives from a female donor in good health and CMV-seronegative. The V call is TRBV6-5, the J call TRBJ2-7; a weak D match, TRBD2 (6 bases). CDR3 protein: CASSSMTRRSSEQYF. In DNA form, the CDR3 reads TGTGCCAGCAGTTCCATGACTAGGAGAAGTTCCGAGCAGTACTTC.